This entry features one T cell receptor (beta chain) sequence. Relative to the germline gene, one junction end is altered; a read error may explain this. This entry belongs to a study of blood T cells in healthy people across ages. Sample-barcoded 5' priming and a J-beta primer mix drove a second PCR of 7 to 11 cycles. TCRdb re-analysed the 5' RACE reads in MiXCR, keeping a single row per CDR3 protein. The sample holds some 1.5 million distinct CDR3 sequences, 35% to 45% seen once. CDR1 is KGHDR and CDR2 is SFDVKD in the germline V gene. The CDR3 has 16 amino acids. The clonotype comes from a woman younger than 35 in good health. The V gene is TRBV24-1, the J gene TRBJ2-4, with TRBD1 matching over 12 bases. The end of the DNA fits TRBJ2-7 better, so the J call may be wrong. Sample: blood. CDR3 in DNA: TGCGCCACCAGTGCCAGCCCCGGGACAGGGGGCCACGAGCAGTACTTC. This sequence encodes CATSASPGTGGHEQYF.